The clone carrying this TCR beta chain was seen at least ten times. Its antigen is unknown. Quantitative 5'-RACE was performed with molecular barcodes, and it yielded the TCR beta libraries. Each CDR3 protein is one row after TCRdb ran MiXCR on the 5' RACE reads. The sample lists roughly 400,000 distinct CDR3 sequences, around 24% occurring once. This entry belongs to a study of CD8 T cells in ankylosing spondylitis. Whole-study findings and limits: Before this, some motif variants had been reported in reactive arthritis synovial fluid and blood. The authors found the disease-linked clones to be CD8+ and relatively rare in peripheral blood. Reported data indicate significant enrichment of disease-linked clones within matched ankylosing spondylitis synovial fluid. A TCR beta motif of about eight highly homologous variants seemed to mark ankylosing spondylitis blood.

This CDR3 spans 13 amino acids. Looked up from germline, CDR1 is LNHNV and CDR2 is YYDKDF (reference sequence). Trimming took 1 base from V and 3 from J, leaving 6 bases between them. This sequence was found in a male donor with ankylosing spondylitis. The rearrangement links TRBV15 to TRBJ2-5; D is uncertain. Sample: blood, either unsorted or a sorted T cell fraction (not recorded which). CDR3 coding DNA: TGTGCCACCAGCAGAGTACCCGAAGAGACCCAGTACTTC. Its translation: CATSRVPEETQYF. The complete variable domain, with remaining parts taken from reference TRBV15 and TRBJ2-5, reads DAMVIQNPRYQVTQFGKPVTLSCSQTLNHNVMYWYQQKSSQAPKLLFHYYDKDFNNEADTPDNFQSRRPNTSFCFLDIRSPGLGDTAMYLCATSRVPEETQYFGPGTRLLVL.